What follows are 32 T cell receptor beta chains derived from one specimen sequenced in a study of blood T cell repertoires in COVID-19. Sequencing was performed with immunoSEQ multiplex PCR; in TCRdb, only in-frame clones are kept and a portion is missing. The data contain nearly 200,000 clones, around four fifths of them seen just once; the ten biggest clones take up around 20%. The sequenced material came from peripheral blood. The receptors shown here come from a human donor in a cohort sampled during active COVID-19.

This chain connects TRBV18 to TRBJ2-3; D not resolved. This CDR3 region has 13 residues. The V and J ends lost 3 bases and 0 bases respectively, with 4 bases between them. Looked up from germline, CDR1 is KGHSH and CDR2 is LQKENI. CDR3 loop: CASSPSSTDTQYF. The CDR3 DNA follows: TGTGCCAGCTCACCGTCTAGCACAGATACGCAGTATTTT.

The chain joins TRBV19 to TRBJ1-2, with no clear D. V gave up 4 bases and J gave up 5 bases, with 20 bases separating them. The CDR3 has 16 residues. CDR1 is LNHDA and CDR2 is SQIVND in the germline V gene (reference sequence). The CDR3 region has the DNA TGTGCCAGTAGTAGAGGACCACCCCCGAGGAGGTATGGCTACACCTTC. Amino acid sequence: CASSRGPPPRRYGYTF.

This clone was seen just once. The chain employs TRBV27 and TRBJ1-4; TRBD1 might be the D (6 bases). The CDR3 is 15 amino acids. The germline V and J ends were trimmed by 5 bases and 3 bases, with 13 bases remaining between them. The germline V gene encodes CDR1 MNHEY and CDR2 SMNVEV (reference sequence). CDR3 in DNA: TGTGCCAGCAGTGTACAGGGTGGGGCTAATGAAAAACTGTTTTTT. Its protein product is CASSVQGGANEKLFF.

This sequence joins TRBV14 and TRBJ1-6, with D possibly matching TRBD1 (6 bases). Germline V gene sequence: CDR1 SGHDN, CDR2 FVKESK. The CDR3 contains 14 residues. The V and J ends lost 3 bases and 11 bases respectively, with 14 bases between them. The CDR3 protein is CASSHGGGVTPLHF. Here the CDR3 DNA reads TGTGCCAGCAGCCATGGGGGGGGCGTAACACCCCTCCACTTT.

As DNA, the CDR3 is TGTGCCAGCAGCTTACAGGGTGCTTTGGGTACCGAGCAGTACTTC. Amino acids: CASSLQGALGTEQYF. The chain recombines TRBV5-4 with TRBJ2-7, with D possibly TRBD1 on 6 matching bases. V lost 2 bases and J 6 bases, leaving 18 bases between the germline ends. From germline, CDR1 is SGHNT and CDR2 YYREEE (reference sequence). This CDR3 is built from 15 residues. The whole variable domain, filled in from reference TRBV5-4 and TRBJ2-7, reads ETGVTQSPTHLIKTRGQQVTLRCSSQSGHNTVSWYQQALGQGPQFIFQYYREEENGRGNFPPRFSGLQFPNYSSELNVNALELDDSALYLCASSLQGALGTEQYFGPGTRLTVT.

The V and J genes are TRBV7-8 and TRBJ2-2; D remains ambiguous. Per the germline V gene, CDR1 is SGHVS and CDR2 is FQNEAQ. The CDR3 sequence is 15 residues long. Trimming shortened V by 1 base and J by 3 bases, and 9 bases separated the two germline ends. The CDR3 spells CASSLGVTHTGELFF. In nucleotides, the CDR3 is TGTGCCAGCAGCTTAGGTGTCACTCACACCGGGGAGCTGTTTTTT.

This clone was seen just once. The chain uses TRBV5-1 and TRBJ1-1; D call uncertain. This CDR3 contains 14 residues. Looked up from germline, CDR1 is SGHRS and CDR2 is YFSETQ. Trimming took 1 base from V and 1 from J, leaving 8 bases between them. CDR3 nucleotide sequence: TGCGCCAGCAGCTTGTTAGTCCGGAACACTGAAGCTTTCTTT. It codes for CASSLLVRNTEAFF. Looking up the rest from reference TRBV5-1 and TRBJ1-1 gives the full variable domain: KAGVTQTPRYLIKTRGQQVTLSCSPISGHRSVSWYQQTPGQGLQFLFEYFSETQRNKGNFPGRFSGRQFSNSRSEMNVSTLELGDSALYLCASSLLVRNTEAFFGQGTRLTVV.

In this sample, this clone turned up a few times. V usage is TRBV3-1 (or the pseudogene TRBV3-2) and J usage is TRBJ2-7, with a possible D match to TRBD1 (6 bases). Looked up from germline, CDR1 is LGHDT and CDR2 is YNNKEL (reference sequence). The germline V and J ends were trimmed by 4 bases and 7 bases, with 14 bases remaining between them. The CDR3 spans 13 residues. The CDR3 DNA is TGTGCCAGCAGCCGGGACACGGGGAAAGAGCAGTACTTC. This translates into CASSRDTGKEQYF.

The chain uses TRBV29-1 and TRBJ2-3; 12 bases fit TRBD2. After removal of 4 bases from V and 0 bases from J, the junction contained 11 bases not matched to a gene. Germline V gives CDR1 SQVTM, CDR2 ANQGSEA. This CDR3 contains 18 residues. The DNA for the CDR3 is TGCAGCGTTGGGGCTAGCGGGAGGGGAACCCCTAGCACAGATACGCAGTATTTT. This translates into CSVGASGRGTPSTDTQYF.

The chain links TRBV30 to TRBJ1-2; a weak D match, TRBD1 (6 bases). V gave up 7 bases and J gave up 3 bases, with 21 bases separating them. The V gene's germline CDR1 is GTSNPN and CDR2 SVGIG (reference sequence). This CDR3 is 15 amino acids long. CDR3 nucleotides: TGTGCCTTCCCCAAGGGGGTTTCTAAAGACTATGGCTACACCTTC. This encodes CAFPKGVSKDYGYTF.

The chain recombines TRBV19 with TRBJ2-5; a weak D match, TRBD1 (5 bases). The germline V and J ends were trimmed by 5 bases and 7 bases, with 14 bases remaining between them. Germline-derived CDR1 and CDR2 are LNHDA and SQIVND (reference sequence). CDR3 length: 13 residues. The DNA of the CDR3 is TGTGCCAGTAGTCGGACATCCAGTGGGACCCAGTACTTC. This translates into CASSRTSSGTQYF.

The V call is TRBV4-2, the J call TRBJ2-7; 7 positions agree with TRBD1. This CDR3 has 15 amino acids. Germline V CDR1 and CDR2: LGHNA, YNFKEQ. With V trimmed by 4 bases and J by 0 bases, 6 bases remained unmatched. The CDR3 DNA reads TGTGCCAGCAGCCTTACCGGGACAGACTCCTACGAGCAGTACTTC. This translates into CASSLTGTDSYEQYF.

The CDR3 nucleotides are TGTGCCAGCAGCCAAGATACTAGCGGGGGCCTTAGCTCCTACAATGAGCAGTTCTTC. Protein: CASSQDTSGGLSSYNEQFF. The rearrangement links TRBV3-1 (or the pseudogene TRBV3-2) to TRBJ2-1; 11 bases are shared with TRBD2. The CDR3 length is 19 residues. Germline V gene sequence: CDR1 LGHDT, CDR2 YNNKEL (reference sequence). Losses at the gene ends were 0 bases for V and 0 bases for J; bases not matched to a gene: 7.

In this sample, this clone turned up a few times. This chain uses TRBV6-5 with TRBJ2-5, with D tentatively TRBD1 (5 bases). This CDR3 contains 12 residues. V was cut by 7 bases and J by 4 bases, with 10 bases left in between. In germline, CDR1 is MNHEY, CDR2 SVGAGI. CDR3 region: CASIGASETQYF. The CDR3, as DNA: TGTGCCAGCATTGGGGCTTCAGAGACCCAGTACTTC.

The V gene is TRBV5-1, the J gene TRBJ1-3, with D possibly TRBD1 on 6 matching bases. The length of the CDR3 is 15 residues. The ends were cut back, 4 bases at V and 0 bases at J, with 11 bases in the middle. CDR1 is SGHRS and CDR2 is YFSETQ in the germline V gene. The CDR3 here is CASSLQGPSGNTIYF. In DNA form, the CDR3 reads TGCGCCAGCAGCCTACAGGGACCCTCTGGAAACACCATATATTTT. The full variable domain, with the rest looked up from reference TRBV5-1 and TRBJ1-3, is KAGVTQTPRYLIKTRGQQVTLSCSPISGHRSVSWYQQTPGQGLQFLFEYFSETQRNKGNFPGRFSGRQFSNSRSEMNVSTLELGDSALYLCASSLQGPSGNTIYFGEGSWLTVV.

The J gene is TRBJ2-3, the V gene TRBV9, with 12 bases aligning to TRBD2. The germline V gene encodes CDR1 SGDLS and CDR2 YYNGEE. J lost 5 bases, V lost 4 bases, and 8 bases had no gene match. The CDR3 totals 16 residues. This CDR3 reads CASSPRTSGTGDTQYF. The CDR3 nucleotides are TGTGCCAGCAGCCCGCGGACTAGCGGGACGGGAGATACGCAGTATTTT.

A single count supports this clone. The chain has TRBV2 and TRBJ1-2, with 9 bases identical to TRBD1. Germline V gives CDR1 SNHLY, CDR2 FYNNEI. The CDR3 covers 16 residues. The V and J ends lost 4 bases and 8 bases, in that order; junction bases with no gene match: 14. CDR3 DNA: TGTGCCAGCAGTGCAACGTCGGACAGGGGAACGGGCGGCTACACCTTC. Residues: CASSATSDRGTGGYTF.

The chain is built from TRBV7-9 and TRBJ1-1; D might be TRBD1 (5 bases). This CDR3 has 15 amino acids. Germline lookup yields CDR1 SEHNR and CDR2 FQNEAQ (reference sequence). V was clipped by 5 bases and J by 3 bases, with 16 bases between them. The CDR3 DNA follows: TGTGCCAGCAGCCTCGGGGGACGGGTTGACACTGAAGCTTTCTTT. It yields the protein CASSLGGRVDTEAFF.

The J gene is TRBJ1-5, the V gene TRBV30, with TRBD1 matching over 10 bases. The CDR3 is 15 residues long. V trimming: 3 bases; J trimming: 6 bases; junction bases outside the gene matches: 8. In germline, CDR1 is GTSNPN, CDR2 SVGIG (reference sequence). The CDR3 protein is CAWSETGGGGQPQHF. CDR3 coding DNA: TGTGCCTGGAGCGAGACAGGGGGCGGCGGTCAGCCCCAGCATTTT.

This rearrangement joins TRBV14 to TRBJ2-6; 7 positions agree with TRBD1. The CDR3 length is 16 residues. The V gene end was trimmed by 6 bases and the J gene end by 1 base; junction bases not matched to a gene: 6. Germline V gene sequence: CDR1 SGHDN, CDR2 FVKESK. The CDR3 region is CASRDTGASGANVLTF. The CDR3 nucleotides read TGTGCCAGCAGGGATACAGGGGCTTCTGGGGCCAACGTCCTGACTTTC.

CDR3: CASSLAPLGQSSGANVLTF. As DNA, the CDR3 is TGTGCCAGCAGTCTAGCACCTTTGGGACAGTCCTCTGGGGCCAACGTCCTGACTTTC. The chain carries TRBV28 and TRBJ2-6; 7 bases agree with TRBD1. Germline V lookup: CDR1 MDHEN, CDR2 SYDVKM. The CDR3 contains 19 residues. V shed 5 bases, J shed 0 bases, and the junction held 13 bases outside the gene matches.

In its sample, this clone was seen once. The genes are TRBV19 and TRBJ1-1, with TRBD1 as a possible D gene (5 bases). Germline loops: CDR1 LNHDA, CDR2 SQIVND (reference sequence). The CDR3 contains 14 residues. The V end lost 8 bases, the J end lost 11 bases, and 24 bases lay between the germline ends. The CDR3, as DNA: TGTGCCAGTGGAACCTCAGGGTTGCAAAAGGTTGCTTTCTTT. Protein: CASGTSGLQKVAFF.

The V and J genes are TRBV7-3 and TRBJ2-3; the match to TRBD1 covers 10 bases. V was clipped by 8 bases and J by 2 bases; unmatched bases: 1. Germline loops: CDR1 SGHTA, CDR2 FQGTGA. This CDR3 is built from 13 residues. CDR3 protein: CASRQGATDTQYF. The CDR3 region has the DNA TGTGCCAGCCGACAGGGGGCCACAGATACGCAGTATTTT.

The V gene is TRBV30, the J gene TRBJ1-3; tentative D call: TRBD1 (6 bases). CDR3 length: 15 amino acids. V shed 1 base and J shed 1 base, with 11 bases lying between them. Germline V CDR1 and CDR2: GTSNPN, SVGIG (reference sequence). CDR3 protein: CAWSADRASGNTIYF. The CDR3, as DNA: TGTGCCTGGAGTGCGGACAGAGCTTCTGGAAACACCATATATTTT. The full variable domain, its missing parts supplied by reference TRBV30 and TRBJ1-3, is SQTIHQWPATLVQPVGSPLSLECTVEGTSNPNLYWYRQAAGRGLQLLFYSVGIGQISSEVPQNLSASRPQDRQFILSSKKLLLSDSGFYLCAWSADRASGNTIYFGEGSWLTVV.

The chain couples TRBV12-3 or TRBV12-4 to TRBJ1-1; D unclear. The CDR3 runs to 12 residues. V shed 1 base and J shed 7 bases, with 7 bases lying between them. CDR3 residues: CASSLGQNEAFF. In nucleotides, the CDR3 is TGTGCCAGCAGTTTAGGGCAGAATGAAGCTTTCTTT.

This clone was found once. The V and J genes are TRBV6-4 and TRBJ2-1, with 14 positions matching TRBD2. The CDR3 sequence is 15 residues long. CDR1 is MRHNA, CDR2 SNTAGT, per germline. The ends lost 3 bases at V and 7 bases at J; junction bases unmatched: 2. The CDR3 coding sequence is TGTGCCAGCAGTGAGGGACTAGCGGGAGTAAATGAGCAGTTCTTC. Encoded protein: CASSEGLAGVNEQFF.

This clone was observed a handful of times. V is TRBV28 and J is TRBJ1-2; the D gene is possibly TRBD1 (5 bases). Trimming cost V 7 bases and J 4 bases, with 16 bases left between them. Germline CDR1 MDHEN, CDR2 SYDVKM. The CDR3 spans 14 residues. In DNA, the CDR3 is TGTGCCAGCACACCCCGGGGGGGTGGCTATGGCTACACCTTC. Its translation: CASTPRGGGYGYTF.

The rearrangement uses TRBV2 and TRBJ2-3, with D perhaps TRBD1 (5 bases). V was clipped by 2 bases and J by 6 bases, with 21 bases between them. Per germline, CDR1 SNHLY and CDR2 FYNNEI. The CDR3 runs to 17 residues. The CDR3 sequence is CASSERNIRVNVDTQYF. In DNA form, the CDR3 reads TGTGCCAGCAGTGAAAGAAACATCAGGGTAAACGTCGATACGCAGTATTTT.

V usage is TRBV29-1 and J usage is TRBJ1-1; D gene ambiguous. The CDR3 has 11 residues. V lost 7 bases to trimming and J lost 6 bases, with 12 bases between them. The germline gives CDR1 SQVTM, CDR2 ANQGSEA. The CDR3 loop is CSAQSPPEAFF. The CDR3, as DNA: TGCAGCGCCCAAAGCCCTCCTGAAGCTTTCTTT.

The genes are TRBV9 and TRBJ1-5; D perhaps matches TRBD1 (5 bases). The germline V gene has CDR1 SGDLS and CDR2 YYNGEE. The CDR3 consists of 15 residues. V was cut by 4 bases and J by 1 base, with 12 bases left in between. CDR3 sequence: CASSHGQGSNQPQHF. Written as DNA, the CDR3 is TGTGCCAGCAGCCACGGACAAGGGAGCAATCAGCCCCAGCATTTT.

The chain recombines TRBV29-1 with TRBJ1-3; TRBD1 might be the D (5 bases). This CDR3 region has 14 residues. The germline V gene has CDR1 SQVTM and CDR2 ANQGSEA. V lost 3 bases and J lost 2, with 11 bases in between. CDR3 sequence reads: CSVENRGAGNTIYF. As DNA, the CDR3 is TGCAGCGTTGAGAATCGGGGGGCTGGAAACACCATATATTTT.

This clone occurred a few times. The CDR3 DNA reads TGTGCCAGCTCACCCGGACAGGGGGGATGGAACACTGAAGCTTTCTTT. Translation gives CASSPGQGGWNTEAFF. The chain links TRBV18 to TRBJ1-1; 10 bases are a match to TRBD1. This CDR3 is 16 amino acids long. Germline CDR1 is KGHSH and CDR2 is LQKENI. After removal of 3 bases from V and 1 base from J, the junction contained 5 bases not matched to a gene. Supplemented by reference TRBV18 and TRBJ1-1, the full variable domain reads NAGVMQNPRHLVRRRGQEARLRCSPMKGHSHVYWYRQLPEEGLKFMVYLQKENIIDESGMPKERFSAEFPKEGPSILRIQQVVRGDSAAYFCASSPGQGGWNTEAFFGQGTRLTVV.